Listed below are T cell receptor beta chains from one sample, sequenced in a study of blood T cell repertoires in COVID-19. Clones were read by immunoSEQ multiplex PCR, and TCRdb kept only the in-frame ones, dropping some. The repertoire holds around 370,000 clones, with more than 75% as singletons. The sample comprised peripheral blood. The receptors were gathered from a woman between 18 and 30 years old who had recovered from COVID-19. Each CDR3 is given without its conserved first and last residue.

TRBV5-4,TRBJ2-3,ASRRDSGTDTQY
TRBV14,TRBJ2-2,ASSQDVPSGFPTYTGELF
TRBV5-8,TRBJ1-4,ASSPRPTGGEKLF
TRBV27,TRBJ1-2,ASRRTTGYGYT
TRBV7-6,TRBJ2-5,ASSLFPAGKGETQY
TRBV6-1,TRBJ1-1,ASSRPDRGRTEAF
TRBV3-1/TRBV3-2,TRBJ2-3,ASSPYLVADTQY
TRBV28,TRBJ2-4,ASSLSGTSGNLAKNIQY
TRBV7-2,TRBJ1-1,ASSFDTYTEAF
TRBV10-2,TRBJ1-4,ASSPQVLGEKLF
TRBV7-7,TRBJ2-1,ASAPGSYTNEQF
TRBV7-9,TRBJ2-1,ASRGTSGRREQF
TRBV10-2,TRBJ2-1,ASSDPVLAGTYNEQF
TRBV11-3,TRBJ1-6,ASSARTASSYNSPLH
TRBV19,TRBJ1-1,ASSTGQGGNTEAF
TRBV7-2,TRBJ1-4,ASSLGTGKGKLF
TRBV5-4,TRBJ1-2,ASSREAAADYGYT
TRBV7-6,TRBJ2-3,ASSDSGSTDTQY
TRBV27,TRBJ1-2,ASSEQGLHNYGYT
TRBV5-1,TRBJ2-5,ASSSRGAGEETQY
TRBV7-9,TRBJ2-1,ASSLGGRGSSYNEQF
TRBV13,TRBJ2-2,ASSLRGFYTGELF
TRBV7-9,TRBJ1-2,ASSTYYGYT
TRBV10-2,TRBJ2-2,ASNGGTGVGGELF
TRBV5-6,TRBJ2-1,ASSPGRYRGNYYNEQF
TRBV29-1,TRBJ1-1,SVARTEAF
TRBV5-1,TRBJ2-3,ASNRGQYSTDTQY
TRBV6-6,TRBJ1-1,ASLEGGTENTEAF
TRBV3-1/TRBV3-2,TRBJ1-3,ASSQLWTRQGAGNTIY
TRBV7-2,TRBJ1-5,ASSWTGLSNQPQH
TRBV5-1,TRBJ1-5,ASSLGRGQPQH
TRBV14,TRBJ2-3,ASSEKIWAGTDTQY
TRBV6-5,TRBJ1-2,ASSYSRGGEDGYT
TRBV20-1,TRBJ2-3,SASGLAGVSTDTQY
TRBV11-3,TRBJ1-4,ASSPGTGDEKLF
TRBV7-2,TRBJ2-3,ASSLFLTDTQY
TRBV4-3,TRBJ2-2,ASSQDLGTNTGELF
TRBV6-2/TRBV6-3,TRBJ1-1,ASSSVQGVYTEAF
TRBV7-2,TRBJ2-1,ASSLDSGGLDNEQF
TRBV9,TRBJ1-6,ASSPISNRVNSPLH
TRBV13,TRBJ2-1,ASSLAGTANLDEQF
TRBV6-2/TRBV6-3,TRBJ1-3,ASSYSISDRGSGNTIY
TRBV5-1,TRBJ2-3,ASNLAEISTDTQY
TRBV5-4,TRBJ2-1,ASSLMRLAYNEQF
TRBV27,TRBJ1-1,ASSFGTGLI
TRBV24-1,TRBJ1-2,ATSVRGHYGYT
TRBV10-2,TRBJ1-1,ASRVTRTGEAF
TRBV10-3,TRBJ2-3,AITVEGTDTQY
TRBV5-4,TRBJ2-3,ASSADRSGRSDTQY
TRBV5-5,TRBJ1-2,ASSSLVGGGYNYGYT
TRBV6-5,TRBJ2-5,ASIGQGHLETQY
TRBV7-2,TRBJ2-3,ASSHQGGSTDTQY
TRBV29-1,TRBJ2-1,SGLMAGAYNEQF
TRBV5-1,TRBJ2-3,ASSRWVATDTQY
TRBV11-2,TRBJ1-3,ASTYTGTAGNTIY
TRBV6-5,TRBJ2-5,ASSYSARIQETQY
TRBV5-1,TRBJ1-1,ASSLGGGNEAF
TRBV6-5,TRBJ1-2,ASSSWRGGDYGYT